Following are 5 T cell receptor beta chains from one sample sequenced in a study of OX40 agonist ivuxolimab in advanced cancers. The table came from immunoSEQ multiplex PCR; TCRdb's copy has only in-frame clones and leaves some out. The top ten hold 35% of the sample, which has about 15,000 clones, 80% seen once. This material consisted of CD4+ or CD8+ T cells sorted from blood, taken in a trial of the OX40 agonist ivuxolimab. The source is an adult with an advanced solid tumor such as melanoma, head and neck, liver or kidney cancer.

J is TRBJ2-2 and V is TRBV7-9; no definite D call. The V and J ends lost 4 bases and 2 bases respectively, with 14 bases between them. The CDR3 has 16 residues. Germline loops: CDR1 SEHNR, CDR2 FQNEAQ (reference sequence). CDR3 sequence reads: CASSSWTAFNTGELFF. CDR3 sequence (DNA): TGTGCCAGCAGCTCCTGGACGGCGTTTAACACCGGGGAGCTGTTTTTT.

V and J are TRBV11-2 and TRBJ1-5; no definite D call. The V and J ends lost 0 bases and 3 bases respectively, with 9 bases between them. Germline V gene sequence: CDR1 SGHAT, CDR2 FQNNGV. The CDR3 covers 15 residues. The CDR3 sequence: CASSLDAGANQPQHF. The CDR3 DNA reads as TGTGCCAGCAGCTTAGATGCGGGTGCCAATCAGCCCCAGCATTTT.

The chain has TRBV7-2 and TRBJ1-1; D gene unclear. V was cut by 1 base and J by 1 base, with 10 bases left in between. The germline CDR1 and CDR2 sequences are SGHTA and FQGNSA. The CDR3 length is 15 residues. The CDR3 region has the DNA TGTGCCAGCAGCTTAGGGGTACGGTGGAACACTGAAGCTTTCTTT. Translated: CASSLGVRWNTEAFF.

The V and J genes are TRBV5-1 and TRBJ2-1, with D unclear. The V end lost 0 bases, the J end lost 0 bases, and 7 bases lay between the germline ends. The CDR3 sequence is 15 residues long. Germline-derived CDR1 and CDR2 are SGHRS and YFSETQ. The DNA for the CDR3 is TGCGCCAGCAGCTTGGGTGAAATCTCCTACAATGAGCAGTTCTTC. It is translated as CASSLGEISYNEQFF.

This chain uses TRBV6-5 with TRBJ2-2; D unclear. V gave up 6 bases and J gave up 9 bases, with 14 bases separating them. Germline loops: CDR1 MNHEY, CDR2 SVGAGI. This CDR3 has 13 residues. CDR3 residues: CASSWDAGRELFF. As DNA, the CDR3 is TGTGCCAGCAGCTGGGATGCTGGGAGGGAGCTGTTTTTT.